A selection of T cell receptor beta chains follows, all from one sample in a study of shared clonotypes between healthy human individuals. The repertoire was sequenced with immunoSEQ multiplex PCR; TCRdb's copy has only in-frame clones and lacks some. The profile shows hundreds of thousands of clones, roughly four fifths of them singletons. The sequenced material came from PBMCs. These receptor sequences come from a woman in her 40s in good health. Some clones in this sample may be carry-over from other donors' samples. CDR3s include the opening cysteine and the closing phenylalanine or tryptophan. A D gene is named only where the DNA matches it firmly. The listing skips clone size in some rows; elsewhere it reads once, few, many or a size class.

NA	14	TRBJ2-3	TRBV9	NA	CASSVGTSTDTQYF	TGTGCCAGCAGCGTGGGTACTAGCACAGATACGCAGTATTTT
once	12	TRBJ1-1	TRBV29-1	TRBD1	CSIRQGDTEAFF	TGCAGCATACGACAGGGTGACACTGAAGCTTTCTTT
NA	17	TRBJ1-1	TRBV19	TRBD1	CASSTGGRGLVNTEAFF	TGTGCCAGTAGTACAGGGGGCAGGGGGCTTGTGAACACTGAAGCTTTCTTT
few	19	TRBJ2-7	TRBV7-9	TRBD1	CASSSRRQGPVSQNYEQYF	TGTGCCAGCAGCTCGCGTAGACAGGGTCCTGTCTCGCAAAACTACGAGCAGTACTTC
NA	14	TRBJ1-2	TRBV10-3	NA	CAISPEGRNYGYTF	TGTGCCATCAGTCCCGAAGGGAGGAACTATGGCTACACCTTC
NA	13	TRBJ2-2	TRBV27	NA	CASSFGPSGELFF	TGTGCCAGCAGTTTCGGCCCGTCCGGGGAGCTGTTTTTT
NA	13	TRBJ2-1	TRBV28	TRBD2	CASNSGGYNEQFF	TGTGCCAGCAATAGCGGGGGTTACAATGAGCAGTTCTTC
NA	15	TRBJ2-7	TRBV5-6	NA	CASSLGGNGAYEQYF	TGTGCCAGCAGCCTAGGGGGTAACGGGGCCTACGAGCAGTACTTC
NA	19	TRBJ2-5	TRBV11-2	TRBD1	CASSLARAPDRGRFETQYF	TGTGCCAGCAGCTTAGCCCGCGCTCCTGACAGGGGACGTTTCGAGACCCAGTACTTC
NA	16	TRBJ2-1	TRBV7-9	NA	CASSPGTTGVYNEQFF	TGTGCCAGCAGCCCCGGGACCACCGGGGTTTACAATGAGCAGTTCTTC
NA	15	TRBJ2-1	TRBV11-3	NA	CASSYEGLRENEQFF	TGTGCCAGCAGCTACGAGGGCTTAAGGGAGAATGAGCAGTTCTTC
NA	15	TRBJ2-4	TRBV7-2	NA	CASSLVASAGNIQYF	TGTGCCAGCAGCTTAGTTGCTAGCGCAGGAAACATTCAGTACTTC
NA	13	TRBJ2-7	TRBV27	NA	CASSLGGGREQYF	TGTGCCAGCAGTTTAGGCGGGGGCAGGGAGCAGTACTTC
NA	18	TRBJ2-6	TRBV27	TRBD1	CASSSRDRGLSGANVLTF	TGTGCCAGCAGTTCCCGGGACAGGGGGCTCTCTGGGGCCAACGTCCTGACTTTC
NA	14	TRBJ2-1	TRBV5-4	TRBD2	CASSPSGGYNEQFF	TGTGCCAGCAGCCCGAGCGGGGGTTACAATGAGCAGTTCTTC
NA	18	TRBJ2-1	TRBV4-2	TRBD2	CASSQEVLTSGLLYEQFF	TGTGCCAGCAGCCAAGAGGTGTTGACTAGCGGTCTTCTGTATGAGCAGTTCTTC
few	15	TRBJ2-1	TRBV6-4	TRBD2	CASSERLAGDNEQFF	TGTGCCAGCAGTGAGAGGCTAGCGGGAGACAATGAGCAGTTCTTC
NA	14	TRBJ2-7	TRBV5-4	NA	CASSPQQSSYEQYF	TGTGCCAGCAGCCCACAGCAAAGCTCCTACGAGCAGTACTTC
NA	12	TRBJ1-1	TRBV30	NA	CAWGIRSTEAFF	TGTGCCTGGGGGATTCGGAGCACTGAAGCTTTCTTT
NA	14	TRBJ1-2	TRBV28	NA	CASSLGGEYYGYTF	TGTGCCAGCAGTTTAGGGGGTGAATACTATGGCTACACCTTC
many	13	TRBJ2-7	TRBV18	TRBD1	CASSRDRESEQYF	TGTGCCAGCTCACGGGACAGGGAAAGCGAGCAGTACTTC
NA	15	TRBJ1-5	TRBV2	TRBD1	CASSASQGAYQPQHF	TGTGCCAGCAGTGCGTCACAGGGGGCTTATCAGCCCCAGCATTTT
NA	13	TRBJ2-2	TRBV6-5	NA	CASTYREAGELFF	TGTGCCAGCACGTATAGGGAGGCCGGGGAGCTGTTTTTT
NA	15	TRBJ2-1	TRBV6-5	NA	CASSYYSPARNEQFF	TGTGCCAGCAGTTACTACAGCCCAGCGCGGAATGAGCAGTTCTTC
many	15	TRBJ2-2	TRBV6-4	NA	CASSTTGDNTGELFF	TGTGCCAGCAGTACGACAGGAGATAACACCGGGGAGCTGTTTTTT
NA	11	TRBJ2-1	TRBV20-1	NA	CSASLFGEQFF	TGCAGTGCTTCTCTGTTCGGTGAGCAGTTCTTC
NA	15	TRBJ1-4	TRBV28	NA	CASSSTGGAGEKLFF	TGTGCCAGCAGTTCAACGGGGGGGGCAGGCGAAAAACTGTTTTTT
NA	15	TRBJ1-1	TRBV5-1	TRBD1	CASSLAGTGNTEAFF	TGCGCCAGCAGCTTGGCCGGGACAGGGAACACTGAAGCTTTCTTT